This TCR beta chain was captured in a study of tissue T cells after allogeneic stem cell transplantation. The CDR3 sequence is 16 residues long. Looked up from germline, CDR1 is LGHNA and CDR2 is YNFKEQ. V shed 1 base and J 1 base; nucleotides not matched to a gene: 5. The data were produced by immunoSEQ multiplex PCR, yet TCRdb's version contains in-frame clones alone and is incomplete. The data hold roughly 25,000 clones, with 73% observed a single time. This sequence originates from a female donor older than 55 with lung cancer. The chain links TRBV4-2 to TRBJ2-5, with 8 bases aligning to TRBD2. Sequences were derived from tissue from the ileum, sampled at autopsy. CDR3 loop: CASSQAPGTSQETQYF. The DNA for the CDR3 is TGTGCCAGCAGCCAAGCACCCGGGACTAGCCAAGAGACCCAGTACTTC.